This entry lists 17 T cell receptor beta chains sequenced from one sample in a study of Graves' ophthalmopathy and Graves' hyperthyroidism (dated by TCRdb to the late 2010s). For sequencing, an Illumina HiSeq 2000 was employed. For repertoire sequencing, the TCR beta CDR3 regions were amplified from RNA transcripts. The first round was an RT-PCR using HTBI primers with the Qiagen OneStep RT-PCR kit, and this first round was followed by a second-round multiplex PCR, then size selection and purification. Using fastp trimming at Q25 and MiXCR clonotype assembly, TCRdb reanalyzed the public sequencing data and kept in-frame beta chains. Every entry covers one CDR3 protein and lists the most common genes and DNA from its rows. The sample table holds some 370,000 distinct CDR3 sequences, of which roughly 15% were seen once. Roughly 2.6% of the sample lies in the top ten. The source material was peripheral blood. These receptors were taken from an adult woman with stable Graves' hyperthyroidism.

The table lists this clonotype with many counts. The chain combines TRBV4-2 with TRBJ2-7; TRBD2 might be the D (7 bases). V was trimmed by 0 bases and J by 6 bases, leaving 24 bases between them. The germline gives CDR1 LGHNA, CDR2 YNFKEQ. The CDR3 is 18 amino acids. The CDR3 nucleotides read TGTGCCAGCAGCCAAGAAGAAGGGGGTAGCGGGTCCTCGGGCGAGCAGTACTTC. Translation gives CASSQEEGGSGSSGEQYF.

A word on this clonotype: The junction departs from the called germline gene at one end, perhaps through a read error. This chain connects TRBV7-9 to TRBJ2-7, with 10 bases fitting TRBD1. The CDR3 is made up of 15 amino acids. Germline V CDR1 and CDR2: SEHNR, FQNEAQ (reference sequence). The chain's CDR3 is CASSSKTGGMDEQCF. CDR3 bases: TGTGCCAGCAGCTCCAAGACAGGGGGCATGGACGAGCAGTGCTTC.

This clonotype occurred many times. V usage is TRBV10-3 and J usage is TRBJ1-2; D is unclear. V was clipped by 10 bases and J by 6 bases, with 18 bases between them. CDR1 and CDR2 (germline): ENHRY, SYGVKD. This CDR3 is built from 13 residues. The CDR3 nucleotides are TGTGCCACCTCTCATGCCCATGAGGATGGCTACACCTTC. It codes for CATSHAHEDGYTF.

This clonotype was counted many times. V is TRBV12-3 or TRBV12-4 and J is TRBJ2-7, with unresolved D. Trimming shortened V by 3 bases and J by 3 bases, and 12 bases separated the two germline ends. The CDR3 sequence is 14 residues long. CDR3 in DNA: TGTGCCAGCAGTTTGGGAATTGGTGGCTACGAGCAGTACTTC. Amino acid sequence: CASSLGIGGYEQYF.

This clonotype was recorded many times. The chain joins TRBV12-3 or TRBV12-4 to TRBJ2-2; D is undetermined. This CDR3 contains 13 residues. Deletions cut 1 base from V and 5 bases from J, with 5 bases between. The CDR3 sequence: CASSLEVTGELFF. CDR3 sequence (DNA): TGTGCCAGCAGTTTAGAGGTTACCGGGGAGCTGTTTTTT.

This clonotype was counted ten times or more. The chain's CDR3 is CASSSTAGGVGNQPQHF. The CDR3 nucleotides are TGTGCCAGCAGCTCAACCGCAGGGGGCGTCGGCAATCAGCCCCAGCATTTT. The V call is TRBV11-1, the J call TRBJ1-5; 8 nucleotides match TRBD1. The CDR3 consists of 17 residues. V lost 4 bases, J lost 2 bases, and 10 bases stayed unmatched. Germline values: CDR1 SGHAT, CDR2 FQDESV (reference sequence).

This clonotype was detected many times. This chain uses TRBV6-1 with TRBJ2-5; perhaps D is TRBD1 or TRBD2 (5 bases each). The V gene's germline CDR1 is MNHNS and CDR2 SASEGT. This CDR3 comprises 11 residues. V dropped 7 bases and J dropped 5 bases, with 8 bases sitting between them. The CDR3 sequence: CASTGTETQYF. The CDR3 nucleotides are TGTGCCAGCACGGGGACGGAGACCCAGTACTTC.

This clonotype was counted at least ten times. The chain employs TRBV20-1 and TRBJ2-5, with 14 bases that match TRBD2. Germline V gives CDR1 DFQATT, CDR2 SNEGSKA (reference sequence). The junction had 16 bases not matched to a gene; V was cut back by 0 bases and J by 1 base. There are 21 residues in the CDR3. DNA for the CDR3: TGCAGTGCTAGAGATTCCCTCCTAACCGGGACTAGCGGGGGACCCCAAGAGACCCAGTACTTC. This gives the protein CSARDSLLTGTSGGPQETQYF.

This clonotype was counted many times. DNA of the CDR3: TGTGCCTCCCACCCATCGGGCAATCAGCCCCAGCATTTT. Residues: CASHPSGNQPQHF. V usage is TRBV28 and J usage is TRBJ1-5, with D uncertain. V was pared by 11 bases and J by 2 bases, with 13 bases between. Germline CDR1 MDHEN, CDR2 SYDVKM. The CDR3 has 13 amino acids. The full variable domain, in which reference TRBV28 and TRBJ1-5 provide the parts outside the CDR3, is DVKVTQSSRYLVKRTGEKVFLECVQDMDHENMFWYRQDPGLGLRLIYFSYDVKMKEKGDIPEGYSVSREKKERFSLILESASTNQTSMYLCASHPSGNQPQHFGDGTRLSIL.

To note about this clonotype: One end of the junction is discordant with germline, which a read error may explain. V gene TRBV28 combines with J gene TRBJ2-5; D is ambiguous. Germline lookup yields CDR1 MDHEN and CDR2 SYDVKM. CDR3 length equals 15 residues. CDR3 DNA: TGTGCCACCAGTTCCGACAAGGGCAACCAAGAGACCCAGTACTTC. Amino acid sequence: CATSSDKGNQETQYF.

This clonotype was counted many times. This chain links TRBV20-1 with TRBJ2-7, with a possible D match to TRBD1 (5 bases). The germline V and J ends were trimmed by 3 bases and 0 bases, with 12 bases remaining between them. The CDR3 runs to 14 residues. Germline CDR1 reads DFQATT; CDR2 reads SNEGSKA (reference sequence). The CDR3 protein is CSARRADSSYEQYF. The DNA for the CDR3 is TGCAGTGCTAGGAGAGCAGACAGCTCCTACGAGCAGTACTTC.

This clonotype was detected many times. This chain connects TRBV27 to TRBJ2-7; D gene unclear. CDR3 length equals 14 residues. Between the trimmed V and J ends, which lost 5 bases and 7 bases, there was a span of 18 bases. Germline V gene lookup returns CDR1 MNHEY and CDR2 SMNVEV (reference sequence). The CDR3 sequence: CASSLDPIKGEQYF. In nucleotides, the CDR3 is TGTGCCAGCAGTCTTGACCCTATTAAGGGTGAGCAGTACTTC.

This clonotype was counted a few times. This may stem from a read error, because a much larger clone lies one nucleotide away. The genes are TRBV29-1 and TRBJ1-2; D is ambiguous. The CDR3 has 11 residues. Germline V gene lookup returns CDR1 SQVTM and CDR2 ANQGSEA. CDR3 DNA sequence: TGCAGCGTTGCGTCGGGGTATGACTACACCTTC. Amino acids: CSVASGYDYTF.

This clonotype has just one count. This chain links TRBV11-2 with TRBJ2-1, with D possibly TRBD1 on 7 matching bases. The CDR3 loop spans 17 amino acids. Trimming removed 4 bases at V and 0 bases at J, with 16 bases between. Germline V gene lookup returns CDR1 SGHAT and CDR2 FQNNGV. The CDR3 nucleotides are TGTGCCAGCAGCTCCCGCAGGGGGGCGAGCTCCTACAATGAGCAGTTCTTC. This sequence encodes CASSSRRGASSYNEQFF.

This clonotype was observed many times. CDR3 amino acids: CASSYSMSAGGGMGAFF. Written as DNA, the CDR3 is TGTGCCAGCAGTTACTCGATGTCGGCAGGGGGAGGCATGGGAGCTTTCTTT. This chain uses TRBV6-5 with TRBJ1-1; the match to TRBD1 covers 7 bases. Trimming cost V 0 bases and J 10 bases; bases outside gene matches: 17. Germline assignment: CDR1 MNHEY and CDR2 SVGAGI. CDR3 length: 17 amino acids.

This clonotype was seen at least ten times. The rearrangement links TRBV2 to TRBJ2-7; TRBD1 matches at 7 bases. J lost 5 bases, V lost 5 bases, and 12 bases had no gene match. This CDR3 comprises 15 residues. Germline CDR1 and CDR2: SNHLY and FYNNEI. This chain's CDR3 is CASSPSQGGWDEQYF. For the CDR3, the DNA is TGTGCCAGCAGTCCAAGTCAAGGGGGCTGGGACGAGCAGTACTTC.

This clonotype was recorded many times. This rearrangement joins TRBV5-1 to TRBJ2-5; 9 bases agree with TRBD2. CDR3 size: 15 residues. The germline V gene has CDR1 SGHRS and CDR2 YFSETQ. The V segment lost 4 bases and the J segment 5 bases; nucleotides outside the gene matches: 9. CDR3 in amino acids: CASSEQSGTSETQYF. The CDR3 bases are TGCGCCAGCAGCGAACAATCCGGGACTAGCGAGACCCAGTACTTC.